A selection of T cell receptor beta chains follows, all from one sample in a study of cytomegalovirus exposure and HLA in healthy donors. Assay: immunoSEQ multiplex PCR; the TCRdb copy retains only in-frame clones and omits some. The table has roughly 99,000 clones, around 78% seen once. The sample consisted of PBMCs. Source of these receptors: a man younger than 45 in good health and CMV-seronegative. Both conserved end residues are part of each CDR3. A D gene is named only where the DNA matches it firmly. The size of a clone is reported for some rows only, either as once, few or many, or as a class for expanded clones.

size	V	J	D	CDR3
once	TRBV19	TRBJ2-3	-	CASSFRVTDTQYF
-	TRBV6-5	TRBJ2-2	TRBD2	CASIRTSGTGELFF
-	TRBV6-6	TRBJ2-1	TRBD2	CASSLAGGDNEQFF
-	TRBV27	TRBJ1-2	-	CASSLWGGSQGGRISNYGYTF
-	TRBV7-2	TRBJ2-3	-	CASSSRRARDTQYF
-	TRBV11-1	TRBJ1-2	-	CASSLNSYGYTF
-	TRBV5-1	TRBJ2-7	-	CASSLGAVPSYEQYF
-	TRBV27	TRBJ2-1	-	CASSLRGSYNEQFF
-	TRBV5-1	TRBJ2-1	-	CANSLALGTYNEQFF
-	TRBV4-1	TRBJ1-2	TRBD1	CASSQDIREQGARGYTF
few	TRBV5-4	TRBJ2-1	-	CASSLRGGYNEQFF
-	TRBV5-4	TRBJ2-7	TRBD2	CASSSGLAGIEQYF
-	TRBV10-3	TRBJ2-3	TRBD2	CAISNGLAGRAQYF
-	TRBV6-1	TRBJ2-7	TRBD1	CASSGQGTVEQYF
-	TRBV28	TRBJ2-7	-	CAGGTDSYEQYF
-	TRBV7-8	TRBJ1-4	TRBD1	CASSGTGGAYEKLFF
few	TRBV11-3	TRBJ2-2	TRBD1	CASSPRRGQSGELFF
-	TRBV13	TRBJ2-5	TRBD2	CASSSGLAGGFEETQYF
-	TRBV27	TRBJ2-1	-	CASSPGRARTINNEQFF
-	TRBV11-2	TRBJ2-3	TRBD2	CASSLEGLAGWGGTDTQYF
-	TRBV28	TRBJ2-7	-	CASMDITYEQYF
-	TRBV5-4	TRBJ2-3	-	CASSSGLTTSTDTQYF
-	TRBV7-9	TRBJ2-5	-	CASSLAPRPGGETQYF
few	TRBV19	TRBJ2-7	-	CASSIPGLSYEQYF
-	TRBV28	TRBJ1-5	TRBD1	CASSLRDSYPSNQPQHF
-	TRBV7-2	TRBJ2-1	TRBD2	CASSSSGGAYNEQFF
-	TRBV28	TRBJ2-5	TRBD2	CASSPGGLAGEETQYF
-	TRBV5-1	TRBJ1-6	-	CASSLEARPNSPLHF
-	TRBV5-1	TRBJ2-7	-	CASSLQGSSYEQYF
-	TRBV7-2	TRBJ2-1	TRBD2	CASSLLDLAGGEQFF
-	TRBV19	TRBJ2-2	TRBD2	CASSRLAGNTGELFF
few	TRBV7-9	TRBJ1-3	-	CSSSTQQGSSGNTIYF
-	TRBV2	TRBJ2-5	TRBD2	CASRRAGEELETQYF
-	TRBV6-1	TRBJ2-7	-	CASSGQGNSYEQYF
-	TRBV7-8	TRBJ1-5	-	CASSRGGRTNDQPQHF
few	TRBV5-6	TRBJ2-7	TRBD2	CASSLGLAGPYEQYF
-	TRBV2	-	TRBD2	CASMTSGSSYEQYF
-	TRBV4-1	TRBJ2-5	-	CASSQAGAQETQYF
-	TRBV9	TRBJ1-1	-	CASSTGRGITEAFF
-	TRBV9	TRBJ1-3	-	CASSVVADGGNTIYF
-	TRBV5-6	TRBJ1-4	-	CASSLVGRGSEKLFF
-	TRBV30	TRBJ1-2	TRBD1	CAWGGGQEALNYGYTF
-	TRBV28	TRBJ2-5	TRBD2	CASRLAGETQYF
-	TRBV6-1	TRBJ2-3	TRBD2	CASSEPGGFTDTQYF
once	TRBV28	TRBJ1-1	-	CASSLGSITEAFF
few	TRBV4-2	TRBJ2-1	-	CASSQDGGANEQFF
-	TRBV18	TRBJ2-3	-	CASSPARVGTDTQYF
-	TRBV4-1	TRBJ2-7	-	CASSRSGYEQYF
-	TRBV6-5	TRBJ1-2	-	CASRAPGGYGYTF
-	TRBV27	-	TRBD1	CASSYTGQDYEQYF
-	TRBV9	TRBJ1-5	-	CASSVELGEPQHF